The present entry profiles one T cell receptor (beta chain) with its context. This sample stems from a study of technical replicates of blood from a few donors. TCRdb's table, derived via immunoSEQ multiplex PCR, lists solely in-frame clones and lacks some. The sample lists some 70,000 clones, approximately 87% occurring once. CDR1 GTSNPN and CDR2 SVGIG come from the germline V gene (reference sequence). V shed 4 bases and J 4 bases; nucleotides not matched to a gene: 10. The CDR3 runs 15 residues. This receptor was obtained from a human donor in good health. Some clones in this sample may be carry-over from other donors' samples. Sequencing was performed on PBMCs. V and J are TRBV30 and TRBJ2-5; 9 bases map to TRBD2. The CDR3 bases are TGTGCCTGGACAACGCGGGGGGGAGGGGTAGAGACCCAGTACTTC. This encodes CAWTTRGGGVETQYF.